The rows below give T cell receptor beta chains drawn from one sample of a study of cytomegalovirus exposure and HLA in healthy donors. Sequencing was performed with immunoSEQ multiplex PCR; in TCRdb, only in-frame clones are kept and a portion is missing. The table includes some 89,000 clones, 60% to 80% detected once. Sample: PBMCs. Every receptor here comes from a man aged 60 to 75 in good health and CMV-seronegative. Both conserved end residues are part of each CDR3. The D gene is left open where the match is weak. The size of a clone is reported for some rows only, either as once, few or many, or as a class for expanded clones.

TRBJ2-2 | . | TRBV4-3 | . | TGCGCCAGCAGCAGTGGACAGTTGAACACCGGGGAGCTGTTTTTT | CASSSGQLNTGELFF
TRBJ2-3 | TRBD2 | TRBV9 | . | TGTGCCAGCAGCGGCAAGCGGGGTCCCACAGATACGCAGTATTTT | CASSGKRGPTDTQYF
TRBJ2-7 | TRBD2 | TRBV28 | . | TGTGCCAGCAGTTCCAACACGGGAGGGACCTACGAGCAGTACTTC | CASSSNTGGTYEQYF
TRBJ2-7 | . | TRBV18 | . | TGTGCCAGCTCACTAGGACAAGACTACGAGCAGTACTTC | CASSLGQDYEQYF
TRBJ2-1 | TRBD2 | TRBV7-9 | . | TGTGCCAGCAGCCTTCCAGGACTAGCGGGAGTGCACGAGCAGTTCTTC | CASSLPGLAGVHEQFF
TRBJ1-6 | TRBD1 | TRBV10-3 | . | TGTGCCATCAGTGCCGACAGGGGGAATTCACCCCTCCACTTT | CAISADRGNSPLHF
TRBJ2-3 | TRBD2 | TRBV7-9 | . | TGTGCCAGCAGCTCCGGACTAGCGGGCACAGATACGCAGTATTTT | CASSSGLAGTDTQYF
TRBJ2-3 | TRBD1 | TRBV2 | . | TGTGCCAGCCAATCAGGGGGCGGGACAGATACGCAGTATTTT | CASQSGGGTDTQYF
TRBJ2-3 | . | TRBV4-2 | . | TGTGCCAGCAGCCAAGGGAGTTTAGATACGCAGTATTTT | CASSQGSLDTQYF
TRBJ1-5 | . | TRBV6-5 | . | TGTGCCAGCAGCTCCGCGGGGGGGAGCAATCAGCCCCAGCATTTT | CASSSAGGSNQPQHF
TRBJ1-1 | . | TRBV28 | . | TGTGCCAGCACTTTATCGAGGGGGGGCCCGTGGGCTTTCTTT | CASTLSRGGPWAFF
TRBJ1-1 | . | TRBV9 | . | TGTGCCAGCAGCCCGGGTCGGGGGGCCGCTTTCTTT | CASSPGRGAAFF
TRBJ1-2 | TRBD1 | TRBV2 | few | TGTGCCAGCAGCCCTGGGACAGGGGATGGCTACACCTTC | CASSPGTGDGYTF
TRBJ2-1 | TRBD2 | TRBV5-4 | . | TGTGCCAGCAGCCCAGACAAGCGGGGGGGCCGCAATGAGCAGTTCTTC | CASSPDKRGGRNEQFF
TRBJ2-4 | TRBD2 | TRBV15 | few | TGTGCCACCAGCAGCTTCTCGGGGGGAAACATTCAGTACTTC | CATSSFSGGNIQYF
TRBJ2-1 | . | TRBV18 | . | TGTGCCAGCTCACCCACAAACGCCGGACGGGGCTCCTACAATGAGCAGTTCTTC | CASSPTNAGRGSYNEQFF
TRBJ2-7 | TRBD2 | TRBV5-6 | . | TGTGCCAGCAGACCGACTAGCGGGCCCTCGTTGAATTACGAGCAGTACTTC | CASRPTSGPSLNYEQYF
TRBJ1-1 | TRBD1 | TRBV5-4 | . | TGTGCCAGCAGCTTGGGTCTCGGGACAGGGGGCGCCGGCACTGAAGCTTTCTTT | CASSLGLGTGGAGTEAFF
TRBJ2-3 | TRBD2 | TRBV2 | . | TGTGCCAGCAGTGGTAGCGGGGGGAGTGATACGCAGTATTTT | CASSGSGGSDTQYF
TRBJ1-1 | . | TRBV28 | . | TGTGCCAGCAAGCGGGCTACTGAAGCTTTCTTT | CASKRATEAFF
TRBJ1-1 | . | TRBV25-1 | . | TGTGCCAGCAGCGACGCAGGAAGTTACACTGAAGCTTTCTTT | CASSDAGSYTEAFF
TRBJ2-2 | TRBD1 | TRBV19 | . | TGTGCCAGCAAAGTAGGGGGACAGGTGAACACCGGGGAGCTGTTTTTT | CASKVGGQVNTGELFF
TRBJ2-3 | . | TRBV18 | . | TGTGCCAGCTCACCGTCTACAGATACGCAGTATTTT | CASSPSTDTQYF
TRBJ2-1 | TRBD2 | TRBV5-6 | few | TGTGCCAGCAGCTTCGGGGTCGCGGGAGGGGGGCAGTTCTTC | CASSFGVAGGGQFF
TRBJ2-2 | . | TRBV9 | . | TGTGCCAGCAGCGTCGGACAGTACACCGGGGAGCTGTTTTTT | CASSVGQYTGELFF
TRBJ1-2 | TRBD1 | TRBV2 | few | TGTGCCAGCAACCTGGGACAGGCCCTAGCTAACTATGGCTACACCTTC | CASNLGQALANYGYTF
TRBJ2-1 | TRBD2 | TRBV5-1 | . | TGCGCCAGCAGCTCCTATCTAGCGGGGGGGCTCAATGAGCAGTTCTTC | CASSSYLAGGLNEQFF
TRBJ2-5 | TRBD2 | TRBV6-1 | few | TGTGCCAGCAACTTAGCGGGGGGTTCCCAAGAGACCCAGTACTTC | CASNLAGGSQETQYF
TRBJ2-1 | TRBD2 | TRBV29-1 | . | TGCAGCGTTGGTAAAGGCGGGAGTAGGGATGAGCAGTTCTTC | CSVGKGGSRDEQFF
TRBJ1-3 | . | TRBV6-1 | . | TGTGCCAGCAGTTCGTACCAGGGATCTGGAAACACCATATATTTT | CASSSYQGSGNTIYF
TRBJ2-1 | . | TRBV28 | once | TGTGCCAGCAGTTTAGGGACACCCTACAATGAGCAGTTCTTC | CASSLGTPYNEQFF
TRBJ1-6 | . | TRBV18 | . | TGTGCCAGCTCACCATTCAATTATAATTCACCCCTCCACTTT | CASSPFNYNSPLHF
TRBJ1-1 | . | TRBV4-1 | . | TGCGCCAGCAGCCTAGGGACAAGGAACACTGAAGCTTTCTTT | CASSLGTRNTEAFF
TRBJ2-5 | TRBD2 | TRBV4-1 | once | TGCGCCAGCAGCCAAGAGGGCCCGGTAGTAGCGGGGAGGGAGACCCAGTACTTC | CASSQEGPVVAGRETQYF
TRBJ1-4 | TRBD1 | TRBV5-1 | . | TGCGCCAGCAGCTTGGGCGGACAGGGGGGAGAAAAACTGTTTTTT | CASSLGGQGGEKLFF
TRBJ1-4 | . | TRBV5-1 | . | TGCGCCAGCAGCCGGTCGGCACAGGAAAAACTGTTTTTT | CASSRSAQEKLFF
TRBJ1-1 | TRBD1 | TRBV4-3 | few | TGCGCCAGCAGCCAAGAACAGGGGGCGGGATTCCAAGCTTTCTTT | CASSQEQGAGFQAFF
TRBJ1-5 | TRBD1 | TRBV2 | . | TGTGCCAGCACCCACAGGGGCGGTCAGCCCCAGCATTTT | CASTHRGGQPQHF
TRBJ1-5 | . | TRBV6-6 | few | TGTGCCAGCAGTTACCCACGGGAAGGTATCAATCAGCCCCAGCATTTT | CASSYPREGINQPQHF
TRBJ2-5 | . | TRBV11-2 | . | TGTGCCAGCAGCTTAGACGGGTCCCAGTACTTC | CASSLDGSQYF
TRBJ2-1 | . | TRBV4-1 | . | TGCGCCAGCAGCCAAAATCGGGGTAGCGGCTACAATGAGCAGTTCTTC | CASSQNRGSGYNEQFF
TRBJ1-1 | . | TRBV30 | once | TGTGCCTGGAGAGGCAGGCAGAACACTGAAGCTTTCTTT | CAWRGRQNTEAFF
TRBJ1-6 | TRBD1 | TRBV5-6 | . | TGTGCCAGCAGTACTAAACTTGACAGGGGAGAGGGTTCACCCCTCCACTTT | CASSTKLDRGEGSPLHF
TRBJ2-1 | TRBD1 | TRBV7-2 | few | TGTGCCAGCAGCCCGTCCCAAGGACAGGGGAATGAGCAGTTCTTC | CASSPSQGQGNEQFF
TRBJ1-4 | TRBD1 | TRBV7-8 | . | TGTGCCAGCAGGGGGACAGGGGGAGGGTTTGGTGAAAAACTGTTTTTT | CASRGTGGGFGEKLFF
TRBJ2-2 | . | TRBV11-3 | . | TGTGCCAGCAGCTTAGGCGGGGTAGCGACAAACACCGGGGAGCTGTTTTTT | CASSLGGVATNTGELFF
TRBJ1-1 | TRBD1 | TRBV19 | . | TGTGCCAGTAGTAGTACAGGGGACACTGAAGCTTTCTTT | CASSSTGDTEAFF
TRBJ1-2 | TRBD1 | TRBV2 | . | TGTGCCAGCAGGCCCGGGACAGACTATGGCTACACCTTC | CASRPGTDYGYTF
TRBJ1-6 | TRBD1 | TRBV4-1 | . | TGCGCCAGCAGCCAATTAAGACAGGGTCTCTCCTATAATTCACCCCTCCACTTT | CASSQLRQGLSYNSPLHF
TRBJ2-7 | . | TRBV2 | . | TGTGCCAGCAGTGTTGGGGGGGCGGACTACGAGCAGTACTTC | CASSVGGADYEQYF
TRBJ2-2 | . | TRBV4-2 | few | TGTGCCAGCAGCCAAGGGACGGGGGACACCGGGGAGCTGTTTTTT | CASSQGTGDTGELFF